Here is one TCR beta chain with its context. This specimen belongs to a study of T cells in localized non-small cell lung cancer. CDR1 and CDR2 from the germline V gene are MNHEY and SVGAGI. The CDR3 is 12 amino acids. The V end was cut by 6 bases, the J end by 5 bases, with 11 bases between. Here immunoSEQ multiplex PCR was the method, and the copy in TCRdb shows in-frame clones only, minus some. The sample shows tens of thousands of clones, under 90% of them seen only once. The rearrangement joins TRBV6-5 to TRBJ2-7, with a tentative D call TRBD1 (6 bases). The sample in question was peripheral blood, obtained before any cancer treatment. The receptor was isolated from a woman aged 35-75 years with stage I lung adenocarcinoma. CDR3 residues: CASSQGRHEQYF. DNA of the CDR3: TGTGCCAGCAGCCAGGGGCGCCACGAGCAGTACTTC.